Below are 19 T cell receptor beta chains sequenced from a single sample in a study of T cells in Graves' hyperthyroidism and ophthalmopathy. Researchers took RNA transcripts and amplified the TCR beta CDR3 regions from them. During a first-round RT-PCR of the TCR CDR3, the HTBI primer set was used. Each CDR3 protein gets one entry after TCRdb re-called the multiplex PCR reads with MiXCR. The data hold some 350,000 distinct CDR3 sequences, with around 25% observed a single time. The specimen sequenced was blood. Receptors originate from a man aged 45-65 years with Graves' hyperthyroidism.

As regards this clonotype: This may arise from a read error, as a much more abundant clone is one base away. The V and J genes are TRBV2 and TRBJ2-3; TRBD1 is a possible D gene (5 bases). There are 14 residues in the CDR3. Germline V CDR1 and CDR2: SNHLY, FYNNEI. CDR3: CASSEDGPTDTHYF. Here the CDR3 DNA reads TGTGCCAGCAGTGAAGACGGGCCGACAGATACGCATTATTTT.

This clonotype was observed a handful of times. The V gene is TRBV28, the J gene TRBJ1-5; possible D gene TRBD1, 5 bases. This CDR3 is built from 13 residues. V was shortened by 6 bases and J by 7 bases, with 13 bases between the two germline ends. From germline, CDR1 is MDHEN and CDR2 SYDVKM. The CDR3 nucleotides read TGTGCCAGCAGGGTGGGGGTAAGGCAGCCCCAGCATTTT. It translates to CASRVGVRQPQHF. The full variable domain, completed using reference TRBV28 and TRBJ1-5, is DVKVTQSSRYLVKRTGEKVFLECVQDMDHENMFWYRQDPGLGLRLIYFSYDVKMKEKGDIPEGYSVSREKKERFSLILESASTNQTSMYLCASRVGVRQPQHFGDGTRLSIL.

This clonotype has a count of ten or more. The chain is built from TRBV2 and TRBJ2-3, with D possibly being TRBD2 (6 bases). Trimming stripped 4 bases from V and 9 bases from J, with 17 bases between. CDR1 and CDR2 (germline): SNHLY, FYNNEI. The length of the CDR3 is 14 residues. The DNA of the CDR3 is TGTGCCAGCAGTGTGGGAGCGGGCATTGGGACGCAGTATTTT. It translates to CASSVGAGIGTQYF.

V gene TRBV6-5 combines with J gene TRBJ1-6; D not resolved. Germline V lookup: CDR1 MNHEY, CDR2 SVGAGI. The CDR3 length is 16 residues. Trimming cost V 2 bases and J 7 bases, with 15 bases left between them. The CDR3 DNA follows: TGTGCCAGCAGTTACGATGTCGGTCCACCAAATTCACCCCTCCACTTT. It translates to CASSYDVGPPNSPLHF.

This clonotype was observed a handful of times. The rearrangement joins TRBV9 to TRBJ2-4; possible D gene TRBD2, 6 bases. V was cut by 0 bases and J by 8 bases, with 9 bases left in between. CDR1 and CDR2 from the germline V gene are SGDLS and YYNGEE. This CDR3 has 13 residues. In DNA form, the CDR3 reads TGTGCCAGCAGCGTAGACGGGAGAGACATTCAGTACTTC. This codes for CASSVDGRDIQYF.

The CDR3 sequence: CASSFRTSWARGTGELFF. CDR3 sequence (DNA): TGTGCCAGCAGTTTCCGGACGTCTTGGGCGAGGGGGACCGGGGAGCTGTTTTTT. V usage is TRBV6-9 and J usage is TRBJ2-2; maybe TRBD1 (6 bases). CDR3 length: 18 amino acids. Germline V gene sequence: CDR1 MNHGY, CDR2 SVAAGI. V dropped 4 bases and J dropped 5 bases, with 23 bases sitting between them.

This clonotype was picked up many times. The J gene is TRBJ2-1, the V gene TRBV2, with D perhaps matching TRBD2 (7 bases). The CDR3 is 19 amino acids. The germline CDR1 and CDR2 sequences are SNHLY and FYNNEI. With 0 bases removed from V and 4 bases from J, the gap between germline ends came to 22 bases. In DNA form, the CDR3 reads TGTGCCAGCAGTGAAGCGGGCGGGGGCGGCCTAGCGCTTTACAATGAGCAGTTCTTC. Protein sequence: CASSEAGGGGLALYNEQFF.

Note on this clonotype: An end of the junction differs from the germline gene, which may be a read error. This rearrangement joins TRBV7-3 to TRBJ2-7; D possibly uses TRBD1 or TRBD2 (5 bases each). This CDR3 comprises 12 residues. The V gene's germline CDR1 is SGHTA and CDR2 FQGTGA. The CDR3 here is CASSQVGTEQYF. The CDR3 DNA is TGCGCCAGCAGCCAAGTAGGGACCGAGCAGTACTTC.

This clonotype appeared a few times. V gene TRBV9 combines with J gene TRBJ2-1; the D is unclear. The CDR3 contains 11 residues. Trimming left V 4 bases short and J 8 bases short, with 7 bases between. Germline assignment: CDR1 SGDLS and CDR2 YYNGEE. DNA of the CDR3: TGTGCCAGCAGCAATTTAGATGAGCAGTTCTTC. Protein: CASSNLDEQFF.

V usage is TRBV15 and J usage is TRBJ2-5, with D possibly TRBD1 on 5 matching bases. V lost 0 bases and J lost 8, with 19 bases in between. The germline V gene has CDR1 LNHNV and CDR2 YYDKDF (reference sequence). CDR3 size: 16 residues. CDR3 nucleotide sequence: TGTGCCACCAGCAGAGATCGGCAGGGCGTTCGGTTCACCCAGTACTTC. Encoded protein: CATSRDRQGVRFTQYF.

This clonotype was picked up a small number of times. The genes are TRBV4-1 and TRBJ2-5; 9 nucleotides agree with TRBD2. The CDR3 is 14 amino acids. Germline V lookup: CDR1 MGHRA, CDR2 YSYEKL. Germline trimming cut 4 bases from V and 5 bases from J; bases unmatched to any gene: 5. The CDR3 reads CASSLGTSSETQYF. CDR3 coding DNA: TGCGCCAGCAGCCTTGGGACTAGCTCGGAGACCCAGTACTTC.

The chain uses TRBV19 and TRBJ1-2, with D possibly being TRBD1 (5 bases). V dropped 3 bases and J dropped 7 bases, with 12 bases sitting between them. The germline V gene encodes CDR1 LNHDA and CDR2 SQIVND (reference sequence). CDR3 length: 13 residues. DNA for the CDR3: TGTGCCAGTAGTATTGGGCAAAGGGGTGGCTACACCTTC. Translated: CASSIGQRGGYTF.

The rearrangement links TRBV5-1 to TRBJ2-7; a possible D gene is TRBD2 (5 bases). The germline V gene has CDR1 SGHRS and CDR2 YFSETQ. V shed 2 bases and J shed 2 bases, with 14 bases lying between them. The CDR3 spans 15 residues. CDR3 in amino acids: CASSFDMAGTYEQYF. As DNA, the CDR3 is TGCGCCAGCAGCTTCGATATGGCCGGGACCTACGAGCAGTACTTC.

This clonotype was counted between two and nine times. The chain recombines TRBV5-1 with TRBJ2-5; D unresolved. The germline V and J ends were trimmed by 5 bases and 2 bases, with 7 bases remaining between them. The CDR3 covers 12 residues. From germline, CDR1 is SGHRS and CDR2 YFSETQ. CDR3 residues: CASSFMQETQYF. For the CDR3, the DNA is TGCGCCAGCAGTTTTATGCAAGAGACCCAGTACTTC.

The table lists this clonotype with many counts. The CDR3 is CASSLGGRGALGPQHF. CDR3 DNA: TGTGCCAGCAGTTTAGGCGGGCGGGGAGCCCTAGGACCCCAGCATTTT. The rearrangement uses TRBV12-3 or TRBV12-4 and TRBJ1-5; D call uncertain. The CDR3 spans 16 residues. V dropped 1 base and J dropped 10 bases, with 20 bases sitting between them.

This clonotype was seen more than once but under ten times. This chain uses TRBV19 with TRBJ1-2, with D possibly being TRBD1 (5 bases). Trimming pared 7 bases from V and 4 bases from J, leaving 13 bases between. Germline CDR1 LNHDA, CDR2 SQIVND (reference sequence). This CDR3 has 13 amino acids. CDR3 bases: TGTGCCAGTATGCGGGGCCCGACCTATGGCTACACCTTC. Protein: CASMRGPTYGYTF. The full variable domain, its missing parts supplied by reference TRBV19 and TRBJ1-2, is DGGITQSPKYLFRKEGQNVTLSCEQNLNHDAMYWYRQDPGQGLRLIYYSQIVNDFQKGDIAEGYSVSREKKESFPLTVTSAQKNPTAFYLCASMRGPTYGYTFGSGTRLTVV.

The chain combines TRBV2 with TRBJ2-3; D is perhaps TRBD1 or TRBD2 (5 bases each). The length of the CDR3 is 16 residues. Looked up from germline, CDR1 is SNHLY and CDR2 is FYNNEI. V was shortened by 6 bases and J by 6 bases, with 22 bases between the two germline ends. DNA for the CDR3: TGTGCCAGCAGAGATCCGGGACCTGTCGTTGCGGATACGCAGTATTTT. Translated: CASRDPGPVVADTQYF.

This clonotype was found many times. This chain joins TRBV12-3 or TRBV12-4 and TRBJ1-2, with D perhaps matching TRBD1 (6 bases). V dropped 6 bases and J dropped 1 base, with 9 bases sitting between them. The CDR3 has 13 amino acids. DNA of the CDR3: TGTGCCAGCAGCCTACAGGGTAACTATGGCTACACCTTC. This sequence encodes CASSLQGNYGYTF.

The genes are TRBV28 and TRBJ2-7, with a possible D match to TRBD2 (5 bases). CDR1 is MDHEN, CDR2 SYDVKM, per germline. The length of the CDR3 is 15 residues. The V end lost 3 bases, the J end lost 0 bases, and 12 bases lay between the germline ends. The CDR3 nucleotides are TGTGCCAGCAGTTTTAGAGGGCCTCTCTCCTACGAGCAGTACTTC. Translated, it gives CASSFRGPLSYEQYF. The whole variable domain, filled in from reference TRBV28 and TRBJ2-7, reads DVKVTQSSRYLVKRTGEKVFLECVQDMDHENMFWYRQDPGLGLRLIYFSYDVKMKEKGDIPEGYSVSREKKERFSLILESASTNQTSMYLCASSFRGPLSYEQYFGPGTRLTVT.